Following are 32 T cell receptor beta chains from one sample sequenced in a study of cytomegalovirus exposure and HLA in healthy donors. Amplification used 60 Vbeta primers and 13 Jbeta primers. Only in-frame clones appear in the TCRdb table, and some are missing; sequencing was by immunoSEQ multiplex PCR. This repertoire includes about 160,000 clones. The sequenced material came from PBMCs. These receptor sequences come from a man aged 30-40 years in good health and CMV-seronegative.

This sequence joins TRBV5-1 and TRBJ1-1, with D uncertain. Germline CDR1 is SGHRS and CDR2 is YFSETQ. The CDR3 is made up of 14 amino acids. With 3 bases removed from V and 3 bases from J, the gap between germline ends came to 12 bases. CDR3 sequence: CASSSSRRDTEAFF. CDR3 DNA: TGCGCCAGCAGCTCCTCGAGGAGGGACACTGAAGCTTTCTTT.

The rearrangement joins TRBV7-9 to TRBJ2-6; D might be TRBD1 (5 bases). The germline gives CDR1 SEHNR, CDR2 FQNEAQ (reference sequence). The CDR3 is 16 amino acids. Deletions cut 1 base from V and 2 bases from J, with 9 bases between. The CDR3 spells CASSLEGAPGANVLTF. CDR3 nucleotides: TGTGCCAGCAGCTTAGAAGGGGCCCCTGGGGCCAACGTCCTGACTTTC.

The rearrangement links TRBV6-6 to TRBJ2-2; 8 bases align to TRBD2. J lost 4 bases, V lost 5 bases, and 6 bases had no gene match. The CDR3 totals 15 residues. Looked up from germline, CDR1 is MNHNY and CDR2 is SVGAGI (reference sequence). DNA for the CDR3: TGTGCCAGCAGTCCTATGAGCGGGAGCACCGGGGAGCTGTTTTTT. Protein: CASSPMSGSTGELFF.

The V and J genes are TRBV5-4 and TRBJ2-3; no reliable D call. Germline values: CDR1 SGHNT, CDR2 YYREEE (reference sequence). Between the trimmed V and J ends, which lost 3 bases and 0 bases, there was a span of 5 bases. The CDR3 runs to 13 residues. The CDR3 loop is CASSSTSTDTQYF. CDR3 coding DNA: TGTGCCAGCAGCTCTACTAGCACAGATACGCAGTATTTT.

V gene TRBV4-3 combines with J gene TRBJ2-1, with D possibly matching TRBD2 (6 bases). Trimming removed 0 bases from V and 4 bases from J, with 16 bases in between. The CDR3 contains 17 residues. Germline assignment: CDR1 LGHNA and CDR2 YSLEER. The DNA of the CDR3 is TGCGCCAGCAGCCAAGATAGGCTAGCGATAGGGTACAATGAGCAGTTCTTC. Its protein product is CASSQDRLAIGYNEQFF.

The chain joins TRBV19 to TRBJ1-1; no firm D call. The CDR3 has 15 amino acids. Germline V gene lookup returns CDR1 LNHDA and CDR2 SQIVND (reference sequence). The V and J ends lost 3 bases and 12 bases respectively, with 23 bases between them. This CDR3 reads CASSIGGRGRSPSFF. The CDR3 DNA reads as TGTGCCAGTAGTATTGGTGGGAGAGGGCGTTCCCCGTCTTTCTTT. The whole variable domain, remainder taken from reference TRBV19 and TRBJ1-1, is DGGITQSPKYLFRKEGQNVTLSCEQNLNHDAMYWYRQDPGQGLRLIYYSQIVNDFQKGDIAEGYSVSREKKESFPLTVTSAQKNPTAFYLCASSIGGRGRSPSFFGQGTRLTVV.

This CDR3 reads CASSTGLAGVGYEQYF. DNA for the CDR3: TGTGCCAGTAGTACAGGACTAGCGGGCGTCGGGTACGAGCAGTACTTC. This chain uses TRBV19 with TRBJ2-7, with 11 bases aligning to TRBD2. Trimming took 4 bases from V and 4 from J; bases not matched to a gene: 9. This CDR3 region has 16 residues. Germline-derived CDR1 and CDR2 are LNHDA and SQIVND (reference sequence).

CDR3 loop: CASRGTGELFF. The CDR3 DNA sequence: TGCGCCAGCCGGGGCACCGGGGAGCTGTTTTTT. This chain connects TRBV10-2 to TRBJ2-2; the D gene is possibly TRBD2 (5 bases). V lost 8 bases, J lost 4 bases, and 5 bases lay in between. The CDR3 loop spans 11 amino acids. Germline V lookup: CDR1 WSHSY, CDR2 SAAADI.

The chain couples TRBV12-2 to TRBJ2-1; the D call TRBD2 from the table was never checked on the DNA. TRBV12-2 is an annotated pseudogene. There are 17 residues in the CDR3. The chain's CDR3 is CASRLYVLAGAYNEQFF. Written as DNA, the CDR3 is TGTGCAAGTCGCTTATACGTACTAGCGGGAGCCTACAATGAGCAGTTCTTC.

The chain links TRBV5-1 to TRBJ2-3; 10 bases fit TRBD1. CDR1 SGHRS and CDR2 YFSETQ come from the germline V gene. CDR3 length: 17 amino acids. Trimming at V came to 4 bases and at J to 3 bases, leaving 11 bases not matched to a gene. CDR3 protein: CASSRYMTGGITDTQYF. DNA of the CDR3: TGCGCCAGCAGCCGTTACATGACAGGGGGCATTACAGATACGCAGTATTTT.

The J gene is TRBJ1-1, the V gene TRBV6-4; 11 bases map to TRBD1. The trim removed 0 bases at V and 4 bases at J, leaving 1 base unmatched. This CDR3 has 15 residues. In germline, CDR1 is MRHNA, CDR2 SNTAGT. CDR3 coding DNA: TGTGCCAGCAGTGACTCCGGGACAGGGGGCACTGAAGCTTTCTTT. Translation gives CASSDSGTGGTEAFF.

The V call is TRBV13, the J call TRBJ2-3, with a tentative D call TRBD1 (6 bases). The CDR3 consists of 13 residues. Per germline, CDR1 PRHDT and CDR2 FYEKMQ (reference sequence). V was shortened by 5 bases and J by 1 base, with 7 bases between the two germline ends. CDR3 bases: TGTGCCAGCAGCAGGACAGGCACAGATACGCAGTATTTT. This translates into CASSRTGTDTQYF.

This chain joins TRBV6-5 and TRBJ2-7; D might be TRBD1 (6 bases). CDR1 and CDR2 from the germline V gene are MNHEY and SVGAGI. The V end lost 0 bases, the J end lost 0 bases, and 12 bases lay between the germline ends. CDR3 length equals 16 residues. CDR3 nucleotide sequence: TGTGCCAGCAGTTACTCGAGAGGGACACTCTCCTACGAGCAGTACTTC. Translating gives CASSYSRGTLSYEQYF.

The CDR3 reads CASISRENSPLHF. The DNA of the CDR3 is TGTGCCAGCATCTCTAGGGAGAATTCACCCCTCCACTTT. The chain combines TRBV2 with TRBJ1-6; D gene ambiguous. This CDR3 contains 13 residues. Trimming took 7 bases from V and 7 from J, leaving 11 bases between them. Germline values: CDR1 SNHLY, CDR2 FYNNEI.

The CDR3 is CASSPLLEANEKLFF. CDR3 in DNA: TGTGCCAGCTCACCCCTTTTGGAGGCTAATGAAAAACTGTTTTTT. The rearrangement links TRBV18 to TRBJ1-4; D not resolved. The CDR3 covers 15 residues. V was pared by 3 bases and J by 3 bases, with 11 bases between. Per germline, CDR1 KGHSH and CDR2 LQKENI.

This chain links TRBV9 with TRBJ1-5; a possible D gene is TRBD1 (5 bases). Trimming left V 0 bases short and J 5 bases short, with 12 bases between. Germline CDR1 reads SGDLS; CDR2 reads YYNGEE. This CDR3 comprises 15 residues. CDR3 sequence reads: CASSVGPGTHQPQHF. As DNA, the CDR3 is TGTGCCAGCAGCGTAGGACCAGGGACTCATCAGCCCCAGCATTTT.

V usage is TRBV19 and J usage is TRBJ1-2; the D gene is possibly TRBD1 (5 bases). This CDR3 spans 14 amino acids. V lost 1 base to trimming and J lost 7 bases, with 13 bases between them. Germline V CDR1 and CDR2: LNHDA, SQIVND (reference sequence). CDR3 protein: CASSIVRQGSGYTF. CDR3 bases: TGTGCCAGTAGTATAGTACGGCAGGGCTCTGGCTACACCTTC.

The chain carries TRBV10-3 and TRBJ1-5; D is ambiguous. CDR3 size: 14 residues. V lost 0 bases to trimming and J lost 5 bases, with 8 bases between them. In germline, CDR1 is ENHRY, CDR2 SYGVKD. The CDR3 DNA is TGTGCCATCAGTGAGTCGACTCGGGATCAGCCCCAGCATTTT. Translation gives CAISESTRDQPQHF.

The V gene is TRBV29-1, the J gene TRBJ2-7, with 10 nucleotides matching TRBD2. The CDR3 runs to 15 residues. Germline V gene data show CDR1 as SQVTM and CDR2 as ANQGSEA. V was pared by 6 bases and J by 1 base, with 9 bases of the junction left unmatched. The CDR3 bases are TGCAGCGTAACTCCCCCTAGCGGGGGTTCCTACGAGCAGTACTTC. Amino acids: CSVTPPSGGSYEQYF.

This chain links TRBV27 with TRBJ1-2; D gene uncertain. V lost 8 bases and J lost 6, with 16 bases in between. The CDR3 is 13 amino acids. CDR1 is MNHEY and CDR2 is SMNVEV in the germline V gene (reference sequence). The CDR3 here is CASLSPSSHGYTF. Here the CDR3 DNA reads TGTGCCAGCCTATCGCCCTCATCCCATGGCTACACCTTC.

V is TRBV29-1 and J is TRBJ2-1; 10 nucleotides line up with TRBD1. CDR3 length equals 14 residues. J was trimmed by 8 bases and V by 4 bases; bases with no gene match: 8. Looked up from germline, CDR1 is SQVTM and CDR2 is ANQGSEA. For the CDR3, the DNA is TGCAGCGTTGGACCGGGACAGGGGTTTTATGAGCAGTTCTTC. Its translation is CSVGPGQGFYEQFF.

The chain carries TRBV5-6 and TRBJ1-1; 9 bases align to TRBD1. V shed 4 bases and J 5 bases; nucleotides not matched to a gene: 9. The CDR3 is 15 amino acids. The germline V gene has CDR1 SGHDT and CDR2 YYEEEE. The chain's CDR3 is CASSIIQGARTEAFF. The CDR3 DNA follows: TGTGCCAGCAGCATCATACAGGGGGCGCGGACTGAAGCTTTCTTT.

V and J are TRBV11-2 and TRBJ2-5, with TRBD2 matching over 8 bases. This CDR3 is 16 amino acids long. From germline, CDR1 is SGHAT and CDR2 FQNNGV. V lost 1 base and J lost 4; bases outside the gene matches: 8. Written as DNA, the CDR3 is TGTGCCAGCAGCTTAGCGTGGGGGCTAGCGGGAGAGACCCAGTACTTC. Protein: CASSLAWGLAGETQYF.

The gene calls are TRBV4-2 and TRBJ1-5; tentatively, D is TRBD1 (5 bases). Per the germline V gene, CDR1 is LGHNA and CDR2 is YNFKEQ. This CDR3 has 16 amino acids. The V end lost 0 bases, the J end lost 9 bases, and 18 bases lay between the germline ends. The CDR3 sequence: CASSQEGRVGVSPQHF. As DNA, the CDR3 is TGTGCCAGCAGCCAAGAAGGCAGGGTTGGCGTCTCGCCCCAGCATTTT.

The rearrangement uses TRBV2 and TRBJ1-3; 7 bases are a match to TRBD1. Trimming at V came to 6 bases and at J to 2 bases, leaving 10 bases not matched to a gene. Germline V gene data show CDR1 as SNHLY and CDR2 as FYNNEI. This CDR3 comprises 16 residues. The CDR3 is CASRAQGTATGNTIYF. CDR3 coding DNA: TGTGCCAGCAGGGCGCAGGGGACAGCAACTGGAAACACCATATATTTT.

The V call is TRBV10-3, the J call TRBJ2-7; 10 bases line up with TRBD2. The germline V gene encodes CDR1 ENHRY and CDR2 SYGVKD. This CDR3 contains 12 residues. The ends lost 7 bases at V and 5 bases at J; junction bases unmatched: 2. The DNA of the CDR3 is TGTGCCATCACTAGCGGGAGCAACGAGCAGTACTTC. Translated: CAITSGSNEQYF.

This chain uses TRBV15 with TRBJ1-2; 9 bases line up with TRBD1. Germline CDR1 and CDR2: LNHNV and YYDKDF (reference sequence). With V trimmed by 4 bases and J by 8 bases, 8 bases remained unmatched. The CDR3 runs to 14 residues. This chain's CDR3 is CATSIYRTGEGYTF. The CDR3 nucleotides are TGTGCCACCAGCATTTATCGGACAGGGGAAGGCTACACCTTC.

The V and J genes are TRBV10-3 and TRBJ2-7; D is uncertain. This CDR3 region has 11 residues. Looked up from germline, CDR1 is ENHRY and CDR2 is SYGVKD. Trimming left V 6 bases short and J 3 bases short, with 6 bases between. The CDR3, as DNA: TGTGCCATCAGAGAGCTCTACGAGCAGTACTTC. Translated, it gives CAIRELYEQYF.

The chain recombines TRBV30 with TRBJ2-3; 7 bases line up with TRBD1. CDR3 length: 15 residues. CDR1 is GTSNPN, CDR2 SVGIG, per germline (reference sequence). Unmatched junction bases numbered 6, after V lost 1 base and J lost 2 bases. CDR3 DNA: TGTGCCTGGAGTGCGGGGACAGAATACACAGATACGCAGTATTTT. Residues: CAWSAGTEYTDTQYF.

The V call is TRBV28, the J call TRBJ2-7; perhaps TRBD2 as D (6 bases). The CDR3 consists of 13 residues. Looked up from germline, CDR1 is MDHEN and CDR2 is SYDVKM. The ends were cut back, 2 bases at V and 6 bases at J, with 11 bases in the middle. CDR3: CASSLPGVGEQYF. CDR3 nucleotides: TGTGCCAGCAGTTTACCGGGGGTCGGCGAGCAGTACTTC.

The rearrangement joins TRBV28 to TRBJ2-7; TRBD2 is a possible D gene (5 bases). V dropped 5 bases and J dropped 1 base, with 12 bases sitting between them. This CDR3 is built from 14 residues. Germline V gives CDR1 MDHEN, CDR2 SYDVKM. CDR3 sequence reads: CASSDPGKSYEQYF. The CDR3 nucleotides read TGTGCCAGCAGTGACCCGGGAAAATCCTACGAGCAGTACTTC.

V and J are TRBV11-3 and TRBJ2-3, with no clear D. Trimming stripped 0 bases from V and 3 bases from J, with 4 bases between. This CDR3 region has 13 residues. The germline CDR1 and CDR2 sequences are SGHNT and YENEEA. This chain's CDR3 is CASSLDRTDTQYF. In DNA, the CDR3 is TGTGCCAGCAGCTTAGACAGGACAGATACGCAGTATTTT.